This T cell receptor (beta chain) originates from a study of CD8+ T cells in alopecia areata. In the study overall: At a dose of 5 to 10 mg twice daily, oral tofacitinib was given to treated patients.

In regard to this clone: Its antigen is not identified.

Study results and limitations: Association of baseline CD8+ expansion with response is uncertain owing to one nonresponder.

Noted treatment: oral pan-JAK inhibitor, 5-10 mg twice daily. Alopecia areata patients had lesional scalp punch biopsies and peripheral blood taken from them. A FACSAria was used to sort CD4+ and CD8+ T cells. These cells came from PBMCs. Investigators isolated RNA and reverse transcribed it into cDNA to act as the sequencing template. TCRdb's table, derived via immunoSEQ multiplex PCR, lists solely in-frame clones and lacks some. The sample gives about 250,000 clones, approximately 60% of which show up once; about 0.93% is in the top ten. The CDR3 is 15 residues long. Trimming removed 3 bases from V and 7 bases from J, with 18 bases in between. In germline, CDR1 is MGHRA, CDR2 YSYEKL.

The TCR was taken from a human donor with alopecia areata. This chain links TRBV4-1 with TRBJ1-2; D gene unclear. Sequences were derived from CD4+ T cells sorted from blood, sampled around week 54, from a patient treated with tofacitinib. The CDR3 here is CASSHPVGRVIGYTF. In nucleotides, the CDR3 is TGCGCCAGCAGCCACCCCGTGGGAAGGGTGATTGGCTACACCTTC.